The 17 T cell receptor beta chains given below trace back to one sample, sequenced in a study of T cell changes during pregnancy in multiple sclerosis. TCRdb keeps only in-frame clones here, not all; method: immunoSEQ multiplex PCR. The sample has approximately 88,000 clones, approximately 92% seen once. The source was peripheral blood, collected in the first trimester of pregnancy. These receptors all come from a female donor with multiple sclerosis, enrolled in a pregnancy study.

This clone was seen a few times. The J gene is TRBJ1-2, the V gene TRBV18; a weak D match, TRBD1 (5 bases). Trimming pared 6 bases from V and 3 bases from J, leaving 14 bases between. Germline V gives CDR1 KGHSH, CDR2 LQKENI. The CDR3 sequence is 14 residues long. As DNA, the CDR3 is TGTGCCAGCTCCCAACGGGGGGACGACTATGGCTACACCTTC. As protein: CASSQRGDDYGYTF.

CDR3 in DNA: TGTGCCAGCAGCTTAGGCCCGGGACTAGCGGGAGACTCCTACAATGAGCAGTTCTTC. Residues: CASSLGPGLAGDSYNEQFF. The chain links TRBV7-8 to TRBJ2-1, with 14 bases matching TRBD2. CDR1 is SGHVS, CDR2 FQNEAQ, per germline. The trim removed 1 base at V and 0 bases at J, leaving 5 bases unmatched. The CDR3 totals 19 residues.

The chain couples TRBV6-1 to TRBJ2-2, with D unresolved. Germline CDR1 is MNHNS and CDR2 is SASEGT. The CDR3 is 15 amino acids. V was trimmed by 2 bases and J by 6 bases, leaving 13 bases between them. The CDR3 loop is CASSETVTSPGELFF. CDR3 coding DNA: TGTGCCAGCAGTGAAACGGTGACATCTCCCGGGGAGCTGTTTTTT.

This chain links TRBV19 with TRBJ1-1; D remains unclear. Trimming left V 7 bases short and J 8 bases short, with 11 bases between. CDR3 length equals 11 residues. Germline V CDR1 and CDR2: LNHDA, SQIVND (reference sequence). CDR3 in DNA: TGTGCCAGTACGAGGGCAGGAGAAGCTTTCTTT. Amino acids: CASTRAGEAFF.

The rearrangement joins TRBV6-1 to TRBJ2-3; TRBD2 agrees at 10 bases. The CDR3 is 14 amino acids. Germline assignment: CDR1 MNHNS and CDR2 SASEGT. The J segment lost 6 bases and the V segment lost 7 bases, leaving 7 bases of the junction unmatched. The CDR3 coding sequence is TGTGCCAGCATCCTGGGACTAGCGCCTGATACGCAGTATTTT. Amino acids: CASILGLAPDTQYF.

The chain couples TRBV11-2 to TRBJ2-6; 8 bases match TRBD1. This CDR3 comprises 19 residues. V lost 4 bases to trimming and J lost 4 bases; unmatched junction nucleotides: 15. Germline V gives CDR1 SGHAT, CDR2 FQNNGV. The CDR3 DNA reads TGTGCCAGCAGCTCCCCTGGTCTTGGACAGGGCAAGGGGGCCAACGTCCTGACTTTC. Its translation is CASSSPGLGQGKGANVLTF.

The chain is built from TRBV5-1 and TRBJ2-3; 8 bases align to TRBD1. The CDR3 has 16 residues. V lost 1 base to trimming and J lost 2 bases; unmatched junction nucleotides: 6. The V gene's germline CDR1 is SGHRS and CDR2 YFSETQ. In DNA, the CDR3 is TGCGCCAGCAGCTTGCAGACAGGGGCGACCACAGATACGCAGTATTTT. Amino acid sequence: CASSLQTGATTDTQYF. Complete variable domain (other parts from reference TRBV5-1 and TRBJ2-3): KAGVTQTPRYLIKTRGQQVTLSCSPISGHRSVSWYQQTPGQGLQFLFEYFSETQRNKGNFPGRFSGRQFSNSRSEMNVSTLELGDSALYLCASSLQTGATTDTQYFGPGTRLTVL.

The V call is TRBV27, the J call TRBJ1-1, with 8 bases aligning to TRBD1. This CDR3 is built from 16 residues. Germline assignment: CDR1 MNHEY and CDR2 SMNVEV (reference sequence). V dropped 5 bases and J dropped 0; count of bases not matched to a gene: 8. This CDR3 reads CASSPSGGHMNTEAFF. The CDR3 nucleotides are TGTGCCAGCAGTCCGTCAGGGGGCCACATGAACACTGAAGCTTTCTTT.

The CDR3 DNA follows: TGTGCCAGCAGCCGGACTAGCCGGGACAATGAGCAGTTCTTC. Encoded protein: CASSRTSRDNEQFF. The gene calls are TRBV7-2 and TRBJ2-1; TRBD2 matches 8 bases. V gave up 5 bases and J gave up 5 bases; unmatched junction bases: 5. The germline gives CDR1 SGHTA, CDR2 FQGNSA. The CDR3 has 14 amino acids. The entire variable domain, with the rest obtained from reference TRBV7-2 and TRBJ2-1, is as follows: GAGVSQSPSNKVTEKGKDVELRCDPISGHTALYWYRQSLGQGLEFLIYFQGNSAPDKSGLPSDRFSAERTGGSVSTLTIQRTQQEDSAVYLCASSRTSRDNEQFFGPGTRLTVL.

The chain combines TRBV19 with TRBJ2-7; TRBD1 agrees at 10 bases. The CDR3 loop spans 14 amino acids. Trimming at V came to 7 bases and at J to 2 bases, leaving 5 bases not matched to a gene. Germline V gene data show CDR1 as LNHDA and CDR2 as SQIVND (reference sequence). CDR3 amino acids: CASTAGTGAYEQYF. The CDR3 DNA is TGTGCCAGTACAGCCGGGACAGGGGCCTACGAGCAGTACTTC.

The V call is TRBV6-5, the J call TRBJ2-7, with a tentative D call TRBD1 (6 bases). Trimming left V 4 bases short and J 1 base short, with 8 bases between. This CDR3 comprises 13 residues. The V gene's germline CDR1 is MNHEY and CDR2 SVGAGI. The CDR3 DNA reads as TGTGCCAGCAGTTTGACAGGTTCCTACGAGCAGTACTTC. Translation: CASSLTGSYEQYF.

This chain links TRBV9 with TRBJ2-3, with D possibly being TRBD2 (6 bases). This CDR3 contains 13 residues. The germline CDR1 and CDR2 sequences are SGDLS and YYNGEE. The germline V and J ends were trimmed by 7 bases and 3 bases, with 12 bases remaining between them. This CDR3 reads CASDSGLTDTQYF. The CDR3 DNA sequence: TGTGCCAGCGATAGCGGCCTAACAGATACGCAGTATTTT.

This chain joins TRBV9 and TRBJ2-3; 8 bases fit TRBD2. Looked up from germline, CDR1 is SGDLS and CDR2 is YYNGEE. V trimming: 4 bases; J trimming: 3 bases; junction bases outside the gene matches: 10. The CDR3 totals 16 residues. The CDR3 sequence is CASSPLSGSATDTQYF. The CDR3 coding sequence is TGTGCCAGCAGCCCACTCAGCGGGAGTGCAACAGATACGCAGTATTTT.

The chain is built from TRBV2 and TRBJ1-2, with 7 bases fitting TRBD1. The J segment lost 2 bases and the V segment lost 8 bases, leaving 5 bases of the junction unmatched. Germline CDR1 SNHLY, CDR2 FYNNEI. The CDR3 contains 13 residues. The CDR3 sequence: CASLGGGNYGYTF. In DNA, the CDR3 is TGTGCCAGCCTAGGGGGCGGAAACTATGGCTACACCTTC.

The chain employs TRBV7-8 and TRBJ2-1; D unclear. Germline V gene sequence: CDR1 SGHVS, CDR2 FQNEAQ. The CDR3 has 14 residues. Deletions cut 5 bases from V and 2 bases from J, with 10 bases between. In DNA form, the CDR3 reads TGTGCCAGCAGCGCTACGCGGACCTACAATGAGCAGTTCTTC. Protein product: CASSATRTYNEQFF.

The V gene is TRBV7-8, the J gene TRBJ2-3, with 9 bases matching TRBD1. Trimming took 5 bases from V and 6 from J; bases not matched to a gene: 9. Germline CDR1 reads SGHVS; CDR2 reads FQNEAQ. There are 15 residues in the CDR3. This CDR3 is CASSPGQGIIDTQYF. CDR3 nucleotides: TGTGCCAGCAGCCCCGGACAGGGGATCATCGATACGCAGTATTTT.

This clone was found once. The chain employs TRBV9 and TRBJ2-1; possibly TRBD1 for D (5 bases). The CDR3 consists of 21 residues. Germline loops: CDR1 SGDLS, CDR2 YYNGEE. V was shortened by 1 base and J by 0 bases, with 26 bases between the two germline ends. The CDR3, as DNA: TGTGCCAGCAGCGTACTCTCCTCGACAGCGAATAACATCCCCTCCTACAATGAGCAGTTCTTC. As protein: CASSVLSSTANNIPSYNEQFF.